This T cell receptor (beta chain) was sequenced for a study of blood T cell repertoires in COVID-19 (dated by TCRdb to the early 2020s). As for the study more broadly: Samples covering the acute and convalescent phases of COVID-19 were provided by collaborators in the United States, Italy and Spain. The prospective study material was composed of cDNA or gDNA derived from T cells, B-cell-depleted T cells, or PBMCs. Deeply sampled blood TCRbeta repertoires from subjects exposed to, actively infected with, or recovered from COVID-19 were included in the dataset. The repertoires were made available in a free public database intended to serve as a resource for research on the immune response to SARS-CoV-2. The samples were drawn from two sources: the first 160 participants of the ongoing ImmuneRACE study, and some 1,300 subjects contributed by 6 global collaborators. Sample metadata almost always included a de-identified subject ID, COVID-19 status, age in years and sex. Where available, HLA class I and class II types were taken from metadata supplied by the sample provider and were not determined by assay-based typing. The full study reports these points: The amount of clinical and demographic metadata varied by source and participant and was provided uncurated.

Whole blood was collected in K2EDTA tubes by collaborating institutions according to the institutions' own protocols. For TCRbeta analysis, collaborators shipped samples as frozen whole blood, isolated PBMCs, or DNA extracted from either of those sample types. Per the germline V gene, SGHTA is the CDR1 and FQGNSA is the CDR2. There are 16 amino acids in the CDR3, from cysteine to phenylalanine inclusive. The CDR3 DNA has 48 bases and is translated from base 1. Clipping removes 5 bases from V and 13 bases from J, with 16 as the unmatched junction base count. As concerns this clone: Its antigen remains undetermined. No per-base quality is available; no much larger clone lies one base away.

TCRbeta CDR3 regions were amplified from genomic DNA by means of the immunoSEQ Assay, a bias-controlled multiplex PCR. From the authors' description of their analysis: Within the assay, amplification of reference gene primers was used to estimate how many nucleated cells each sample contained. To quantify the absolute abundance of each unique TCRbeta CDR3 rearrangement, sequence reads were collapsed and filtered. For each sample, productive Simpson clonality was calculated as the square root of Simpson's diversity index across productive rearrangements. As stored in TCRdb, this immuneACCESS dataset retains in-frame rearrangements with V and J assigned. A fraction of the clones does not appear; measured against another copy, unresolved V genes explain less than half of the discrepancy, and the remainder lacks a known reason. Clonal size and the V and J genes are those of that table, whereas D and trimming came from the DNA. The sample table lists more than 95,000 clones, 90% of them with a count of one. Of the sample, roughly 2% falls within the top ten clones.

Sequences were obtained from peripheral blood. The sequence links TRBV7-2 to TRBJ1-4, with 10 bases aligning to TRBD1. This receptor was obtained from a human donor with active COVID-19. The donor label of this sample is uncertain. The CDR3 in this case is CASSGGQGGYHGALFF. The DNA is TGTGCCAGCAGCGGCGGACAGGGGGGATACCATGGGGCACTGTTTTTT. The full variable domain, with segments outside the CDR3 supplied by the reference TRBV7-2 and TRBJ1-4 proteins, appears as GAGVSQSPSNKVTEKGKDVELRCDPISGHTALYWYRQSLGQGLEFLIYFQGNSAPDKSGLPSDRFSAERTGGSVSTLTIQRTQQEDSAVYLCASSGGQGGYHGALFFGSGTQLSVL.